Following are 5 T cell receptor beta chains from one sample sequenced in a study of blood T cell repertoires in COVID-19. TCRdb's copy holds only in-frame clones and misses some; the assay was immunoSEQ multiplex PCR. Among a few hundred thousand clones listed, 85% to 90% were seen once. The sample was PBMCs or T cells enriched from blood (not recorded which). These receptors were taken from a man aged 18 to 35 who had recovered from COVID-19.

The rearrangement uses TRBV6-5 and TRBJ2-2; 10 bases agree with TRBD1. CDR1 is MNHEY and CDR2 is SVGAGI in the germline V gene. V lost 10 bases to trimming and J lost 6 bases; unmatched junction nucleotides: 11. The CDR3 sequence is 15 residues long. The CDR3 nucleotides are TGTGCCACAACAGCCGGGACAGGGGTCTCCGGGGAGCTGTTTTTT. It encodes CATTAGTGVSGELFF.

The V gene is TRBV19, the J gene TRBJ2-7, with 9 bases lining up with TRBD1. The CDR3 contains 14 residues. V shed 8 bases, J shed 5 bases, and the junction held 10 bases outside the gene matches. The germline V gene encodes CDR1 LNHDA and CDR2 SQIVND (reference sequence). The CDR3 DNA reads TGTGCCAGTGGATACCGGGACAGGGTCAACGAGCAGTACTTC. Amino acids: CASGYRDRVNEQYF.

This clone was picked up one time. This sequence joins TRBV28 and TRBJ1-5, with TRBD1 as a possible D gene (5 bases). The CDR3 consists of 14 residues. Germline values: CDR1 MDHEN, CDR2 SYDVKM. Trimming left V 3 bases short and J 11 bases short, with 17 bases between. CDR3 DNA sequence: TGTGCCAGCAGTTTGGGAGGATTATCAGGGACCCAGCATTTT. It codes for CASSLGGLSGTQHF.

J is TRBJ2-7 and V is TRBV5-1; tentatively, D is TRBD1 (5 bases). V dropped 0 bases and J dropped 5 bases, with 15 bases sitting between them. Germline V lookup: CDR1 SGHRS, CDR2 YFSETQ. This CDR3 is built from 15 residues. Here the CDR3 DNA reads TGCGCCAGCAGCTTGGTTGGGGCCATCATGAACGAGCAGTACTTC. It is translated as CASSLVGAIMNEQYF.

The chain uses TRBV27 and TRBJ1-1, with a weak D call TRBD1 (5 bases). V lost 5 bases and J lost 4, with 14 bases in between. The CDR3 is 14 residues long. Germline assignment: CDR1 MNHEY and CDR2 SMNVEV (reference sequence). The CDR3 region has the DNA TGTGCCAGCAGTAAGGGGTATAGTGGCACTGAAGCTTTCTTT. Translation: CASSKGYSGTEAFF.